This T cell receptor beta chain emerged from a study of shared clonotypes between healthy human individuals. As originally analysed: ImmunoSEQ output held junction-only sequences without quality scores, so filtering differed. Using immunoSEQ multiplex PCR, the repertoire was profiled, and TCRdb retains in-frame clones only, with some absent. The D gene and trimming were derived from the DNA, and the V and J assignments and clone size from that table. Of 450,000 to 650,000 clones listed, around 76% are singletons. The CDR3 has 14 residues. The V and J ends lost 4 bases and 0 bases respectively, with 10 bases between them. Per germline, CDR1 MDHEN and CDR2 SYDVKM. Every donor was a Caucasian adult from Nashville, Tennessee.

The origin of this receptor is a woman between 40 and 50 years old in good health. Some clones in this sample may be carry-over from other donors' samples. Sequenced input: PBMCs. The rearrangement links TRBV28 to TRBJ2-7; a possible D gene is TRBD1 (6 bases). CDR3 nucleotides: TGTGCCAGCAGTTACCGGGACACCTCCTACGAGCAGTACTTC. Its protein product is CASSYRDTSYEQYF.